This is a list of T cell receptor beta chains from one sample in a study of PD-1 blockade in classical Hodgkin lymphoma. Using immunoSEQ multiplex PCR, the repertoire was profiled, and TCRdb retains in-frame clones only, with some absent. Here the sample spans 25,000 to 30,000 clones, roughly four fifths being singletons. Source: peripheral blood mononuclear cells (PBMCs), taken before the second cycle of nivolumab. The receptor source for this set is a human donor with classical Hodgkin lymphoma. CDR3s include the opening cysteine and the closing phenylalanine or tryptophan. A D gene is named only where the DNA matches it firmly.

D gene: -
V gene: TRBV7-2
CDR3 protein: CASSLVSEGTQYF

D gene: -
V gene: TRBV7-2
CDR3 protein: CASSAAGQSLYYEQYF

D gene: TRBD1
V gene: TRBV5-4
CDR3 protein: CASSFTNLTGGYGYTF

D gene: -
V gene: TRBV10-3
CDR3 protein: CAISESRGRRVNEQFF

D gene: TRBD1
V gene: TRBV7-2
CDR3 protein: CASSLRPPTGWAGETQYF

D gene: TRBD1
V gene: TRBV4-3
CDR3 protein: CASSQTPHRGNTGELFF

D gene: -
V gene: TRBV19
CDR3 protein: CASSKETDNNEQFF

D gene: TRBD2
V gene: TRBV2
CDR3 protein: CATSAVTSGDQETQYF

D gene: TRBD2
V gene: TRBV19
CDR3 protein: CASSIRGGGTGELFF

D gene: -
V gene: TRBV7-9
CDR3 protein: CASSLTDEQFF

D gene: -
V gene: TRBV5-6
CDR3 protein: CASSFGIPRLNYGYTF

D gene: TRBD2
V gene: TRBV10-3
CDR3 protein: CASSGGRGGQDTQYF

D gene: -
V gene: TRBV7-3
CDR3 protein: CASDRDRSTQYF

D gene: TRBD1
V gene: TRBV29-1
CDR3 protein: CSVAGTAGNTIYF

D gene: -
V gene: TRBV7-9
CDR3 protein: CASSLEPYRGAGYTF

D gene: -
V gene: TRBV10-1
CDR3 protein: CASSESPTREQFF

D gene: -
V gene: TRBV4-1
CDR3 protein: CASSQRGYSNQPQHF

D gene: TRBD2
V gene: TRBV15
CDR3 protein: CATSKSGATLQETQYF

D gene: TRBD2
V gene: TRBV7-8
CDR3 protein: CASTKTSATTGELFF

D gene: -
V gene: TRBV7-2
CDR3 protein: CASSLVAVGPSYEQYF

D gene: -
V gene: TRBV7-3
CDR3 protein: CASIKVGTEGEVQPQHF

D gene: -
V gene: TRBV6-1
CDR3 protein: CASSGQSADTQYF

D gene: TRBD1
V gene: TRBV5-4
CDR3 protein: CASSPVPGQGASAEAFF

D gene: -
V gene: TRBV7-9
CDR3 protein: CASSHLWGSTYEQYF

D gene: -
V gene: TRBV11-3
CDR3 protein: CASSPGGLSNTEAFF

D gene: TRBD1
V gene: TRBV27
CDR3 protein: CASKAGGAGNQPQHF

D gene: -
V gene: TRBV14
CDR3 protein: CASSQDLTSYEQYF

D gene: TRBD2
V gene: TRBV4-3
CDR3 protein: CASSPGLAGGHLYNEQFF

D gene: TRBD1
V gene: TRBV11-2
CDR3 protein: CASSFTGVDQPQHF

D gene: TRBD1
V gene: TRBV7-9
CDR3 protein: CASSLVSVSDRWYTEAFF

D gene: -
V gene: TRBV5-5
CDR3 protein: CASSLGAAAYGYTF

D gene: -
V gene: TRBV29-1
CDR3 protein: CSVVGEPSYEQYF

D gene: TRBD1
V gene: TRBV5-6
CDR3 protein: CASSLNHRGYSPLHF

D gene: -
V gene: TRBV5-6
CDR3 protein: CASSSQNQETQYF

D gene: TRBD1
V gene: TRBV10-3
CDR3 protein: CAMWGGQGPSEQYF

D gene: -
V gene: TRBV27
CDR3 protein: CASSFPGKEGEQYF

D gene: TRBD2
V gene: TRBV2
CDR3 protein: CASRWGGSTDTQYF

D gene: TRBD1
V gene: TRBV4-1
CDR3 protein: CASSQGAGGSYEQYF

D gene: -
V gene: TRBV5-4
CDR3 protein: CASRIKEPGTTNTEAFF

D gene: -
V gene: TRBV5-6
CDR3 protein: CASSFRKSGRENTGELFF

D gene: -
V gene: TRBV9
CDR3 protein: CASSVGVGSSYEQYF

D gene: TRBD2
V gene: TRBV29-1
CDR3 protein: CSVRSAGGSYEQYF

D gene: TRBD2
V gene: TRBV6-6
CDR3 protein: CASSYSRGGYNEQFF

D gene: -
V gene: TRBV5-4
CDR3 protein: CASSLGGAGKGDGYTF

D gene: -
V gene: TRBV5-8
CDR3 protein: CASSRTVLLKMNTEAFF

D gene: -
V gene: TRBV6-6
CDR3 protein: CASSYMGPTGIYEQYF

D gene: TRBD1
V gene: TRBV7-2
CDR3 protein: CASSQQGAVPFYEQYF

D gene: TRBD2
V gene: TRBV28
CDR3 protein: CASSSIGGETNTGELFF

D gene: -
V gene: TRBV7-2
CDR3 protein: CASSPMRGNQPQHF

D gene: -
V gene: TRBV18
CDR3 protein: CASSPTGDPTNEKLFF

D gene: -
V gene: TRBV4-3
CDR3 protein: CASSQKEASGANQPQHF

D gene: -
V gene: TRBV9
CDR3 protein: CASSYPSTDTQYF

D gene: -
V gene: TRBV19
CDR3 protein: CASSVPPGGGGQPQHF

D gene: -
V gene: TRBV11-3
CDR3 protein: CASSPTGYGYGYTF

D gene: -
V gene: TRBV5-8
CDR3 protein: CASSPFTRGYTF

D gene: -
V gene: TRBV6-1
CDR3 protein: CASSEGMAPARGYTF

D gene: TRBD2
V gene: TRBV28
CDR3 protein: CASSFSPLMERGAGETQYF

D gene: TRBD2
V gene: TRBV29-1
CDR3 protein: CSVALSGANTGELFF